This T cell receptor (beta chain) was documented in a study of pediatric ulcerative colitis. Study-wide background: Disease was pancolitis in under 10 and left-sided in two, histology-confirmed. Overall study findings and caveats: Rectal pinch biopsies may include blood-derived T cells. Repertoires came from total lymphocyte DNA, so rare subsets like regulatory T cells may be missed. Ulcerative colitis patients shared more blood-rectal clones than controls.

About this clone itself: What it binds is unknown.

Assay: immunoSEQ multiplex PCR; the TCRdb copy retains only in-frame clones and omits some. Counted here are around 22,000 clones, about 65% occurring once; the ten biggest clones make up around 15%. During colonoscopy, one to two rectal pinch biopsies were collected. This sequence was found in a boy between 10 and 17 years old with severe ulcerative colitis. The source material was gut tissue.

The CDR3 coding sequence is TGTGCCTGGAGCGGCGGGGTCCAAGAGACCCAGTACTTC. This sequence encodes CAWSGGVQETQYF. The chain links TRBV30 to TRBJ2-5; D is possibly TRBD2 (6 bases). Trimming took off 3 bases at V and 1 base at J, with 9 bases between the two ends. Germline V gives CDR1 GTSNPN, CDR2 SVGIG (reference sequence). CDR3 length: 13 amino acids.